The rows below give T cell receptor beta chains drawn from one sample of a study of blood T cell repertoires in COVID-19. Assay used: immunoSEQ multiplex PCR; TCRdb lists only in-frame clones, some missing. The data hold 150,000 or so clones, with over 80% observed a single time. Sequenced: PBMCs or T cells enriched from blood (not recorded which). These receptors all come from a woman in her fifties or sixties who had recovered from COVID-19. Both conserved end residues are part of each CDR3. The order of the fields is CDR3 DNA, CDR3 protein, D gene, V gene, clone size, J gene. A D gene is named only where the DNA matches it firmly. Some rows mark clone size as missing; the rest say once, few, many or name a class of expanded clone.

TGCGCCAGCAGCCCCCCTAGCGGGAGATCGGGCACAGATACGCAGTATTTT | CASSPPSGRSGTDTQYF | TRBD2 | TRBV5-1 | . | TRBJ2-3
TGCGCCAGCAGTGAAGACAGGGGATACAATGAGCAGTTCTTC | CASSEDRGYNEQFF | TRBD1 | TRBV10-1 | few | TRBJ2-1
TGTGCCAGCAGCGCCCCGGGGAGGGGCTATGGCTACACCTTC | CASSAPGRGYGYTF | . | TRBV6-2/TRBV6-3 | . | TRBJ1-2
TGTGCCAGCAGTCGCGGGGGATCCACAGATACGCAGTATTTT | CASSRGGSTDTQYF | TRBD2 | TRBV6-5 | . | TRBJ2-3
TGCGCCAGCAGCTTGGCTTGGACAGCTCTGTCACCCCTCCACTTT | CASSLAWTALSPLHF | . | TRBV5-1 | . | TRBJ1-6
TGTGCCAGCAGCTCGGGTATCGGGGGAGGTCAGCCCCAGCATTTT | CASSSGIGGGQPQHF | . | TRBV5-6 | . | TRBJ1-5
TGTGCCAGTAGCACCGGGACAGGTAACACCGGGGAGCTGTTTTTT | CASSTGTGNTGELFF | TRBD1 | TRBV19 | . | TRBJ2-2
TGCGCCAGCAGCTTGTACCAGGGACAGACCAATGAGCAGTTCTTC | CASSLYQGQTNEQFF | TRBD1 | TRBV5-1 | . | TRBJ2-1
TGTGCCAGCAGCCCAAGGACAGCTTTGAACACCGGGGAGCTGTTTTTT | CASSPRTALNTGELFF | . | TRBV11-2 | . | TRBJ2-2
TGTGCCAGCAGCGTAGGGGAGCGGGGGGGCTACGAGCAGTACTTC | CASSVGERGGYEQYF | TRBD2 | TRBV9 | . | TRBJ2-7
TGTGCCAGCAGCTTGGGTTCTCTAGCCAAAAACATTCAGTACTTC | CASSLGSLAKNIQYF | . | TRBV5-8 | . | TRBJ2-4
TGTGCCAGCAGTCTTAGCGGTCGCACGCAGTATTTT | CASSLSGRTQYF | . | TRBV11-2 | . | TRBJ2-3
TGTGCCAGCGCGGGACAGGCTGGGAACACCGGGGAGCTGTTTTTT | CASAGQAGNTGELFF | TRBD1 | TRBV6-5 | . | TRBJ2-2
TGTGCCAGCAGCCCAGGACAGGGGGTCAGGATTAATGAAGCTTTCTTT | CASSPGQGVRINEAFF | TRBD1 | TRBV5-4 | few | TRBJ1-1
TGTGCCAGCAGCGCCGGGGGGCTAAACTATGGCTACACCTTC | CASSAGGLNYGYTF | . | TRBV7-9 | few | TRBJ1-2
TGTGCCAGCAGCTTTGGAGGTACCCAAGAGACCCAGTACTTC | CASSFGGTQETQYF | . | TRBV5-8 | . | TRBJ2-5
TGTGCCAGCAGCCAGCACCTAGCGGGTCTTCGAAGCTCCTACAATGAGCAGTTCTTC | CASSQHLAGLRSSYNEQFF | TRBD2 | TRBV4-2 | . | TRBJ2-1
TGTGCCAGCAGCACGGGTAACTATGGCTACACCTTC | CASSTGNYGYTF | . | TRBV3-1/TRBV3-2 | . | TRBJ1-2
TGCGCCAGCAGACCTGTCTTGGGCGGGAGTAACCCTGAGCAGTTCTTC | CASRPVLGGSNPEQFF | TRBD2 | TRBV4-1 | . | TRBJ2-1
TGTGCCAGCAGCGTGTCCGGGACTAGCTCCTACGAGCAGTACTTC | CASSVSGTSSYEQYF | TRBD2 | TRBV9 | . | TRBJ2-7
TGTGCCTGGAGTGTATATTCCTGGGGACAGATAAATTCACCCCTCCACTTT | CAWSVYSWGQINSPLHF | TRBD1 | TRBV30 | . | TRBJ1-6
TGTGCCAGCACCCTGACAGGGACCCAGCATTTT | CASTLTGTQHF | TRBD1 | TRBV6-5 | . | TRBJ1-5
TGTGCCAGCAGCCTAGGTGGACTAGCCACAGATACGCAGTATTTT | CASSLGGLATDTQYF | TRBD2 | TRBV7-3 | few | TRBJ2-3
TGCGCCAGCAGCTTGGCACAGGATGCTTTCTATGGCTACACCTTC | CASSLAQDAFYGYTF | . | TRBV5-1 | . | TRBJ1-2